Following are 17 T cell receptor beta chains from one sample sequenced in a study of early T cells in non-severe SARS-CoV-2 infection. Each CDR3 protein gets one entry after TCRdb re-called the 5' RACE reads with MiXCR. The sample contains around 55,000 distinct CDR3 sequences, just under 15% of which appear only once. Sequencing used whole blood, obtained at baseline. The receptors here all came from an adult who was a healthcare worker with PCR-confirmed SARS-CoV-2 infection or an uninfected control (not recorded which).

This clonotype was observed a handful of times. The rearrangement joins TRBV7-8 to TRBJ2-4; 7 positions agree with TRBD2. The CDR3 is 13 amino acids. The J segment lost 8 bases and the V segment lost 5 bases, leaving 6 bases of the junction unmatched. CDR1 is SGHVS and CDR2 is FQNEAQ in the germline V gene. The CDR3 region is CASSTGLSDIQYF. For the CDR3, the DNA is TGTGCCAGCAGCACGGGACTATCCGACATTCAGTACTTC. The variable domain in full, with the rest retrieved from reference TRBV7-8 and TRBJ2-4, is GAGVSQSPRYKVAKRGQDVALRCDPISGHVSLFWYQQALGQGPEFLTYFQNEAQLDKSGLPSDRFFAERPEGSVSTLKIQRTQQEDSAVYLCASSTGLSDIQYFGAGTRLSVL.

The chain combines TRBV7-9 with TRBJ2-7; D perhaps matches TRBD1 (6 bases). The CDR3 has 14 amino acids. Germline CDR1 is SEHNR and CDR2 is FQNEAQ (reference sequence). V lost 4 bases to trimming and J lost 5 bases, with 15 bases between them. The CDR3 nucleotides are TGTGCCAGCAGCTCGCAGGGGCCCGAGGACGAGCAGTACTTC. Its translation is CASSSQGPEDEQYF.

This clonotype was picked up a small number of times. The chain has TRBV28 and TRBJ2-7; tentatively, D is TRBD1 or TRBD2 (5 bases each). CDR3 size: 12 residues. Germline-derived CDR1 and CDR2 are MDHEN and SYDVKM. The V end was cut by 5 bases, the J end by 4 bases, with 9 bases between. CDR3 region: CASSRGVYEQYF. Here the CDR3 DNA reads TGTGCCAGCAGTCGAGGGGTTTACGAGCAGTACTTC.

The rearrangement uses TRBV19 and TRBJ2-2; maybe TRBD1 (6 bases). This CDR3 has 15 residues. Trimming pared 3 bases from V and 3 bases from J, leaving 11 bases between. The V gene's germline CDR1 is LNHDA and CDR2 SQIVND (reference sequence). The DNA for the CDR3 is TGTGCCAGTAGTATCTCGGGACAAGACACCGGGGAGCTGTTTTTT. Its protein product is CASSISGQDTGELFF.

The chain joins TRBV20-1 to TRBJ2-3, with TRBD2 as a possible D gene (5 bases). This CDR3 has 13 amino acids. Germline CDR1 and CDR2: DFQATT and SNEGSKA (reference sequence). V shed 4 bases and J shed 3 bases, with 11 bases lying between them. CDR3 nucleotides: TGCAGTGCTACTCGGACTCAAACAGATACGCAGTATTTT. Translating gives CSATRTQTDTQYF.

This clonotype has just a few counts. The CDR3 DNA reads TGTGCCAGCAGCCAAGCGCTCAATCAGCCCCAGCATTTT. Amino acid sequence: CASSQALNQPQHF. The chain carries TRBV5-8 and TRBJ1-5, with D uncertain. CDR3 size: 13 residues. V was cut by 4 bases and J by 3 bases, with 8 bases left in between. Germline CDR1 and CDR2: SGHTS and YDEGEE.

This chain joins TRBV5-1 and TRBJ2-1; tentative D call: TRBD2 (5 bases). Per germline, CDR1 SGHRS and CDR2 YFSETQ. The V and J ends lost 8 bases and 0 bases respectively, with 12 bases between them. This CDR3 is 14 amino acids long. In nucleotides, the CDR3 is TGCGCCAGTATGACCGGAGGCTCCTACAATGAGCAGTTCTTC. It specifies CASMTGGSYNEQFF.

This clonotype was seen more than once but under ten times. The V and J genes are TRBV11-2 and TRBJ2-5, with TRBD1 matching over 8 bases. Germline CDR1 is SGHAT and CDR2 is FQNNGV. The CDR3 is 16 residues long. V lost 5 bases and J lost 10; bases outside the gene matches: 18. The CDR3 bases are TGTGCCAGCAGCGAACCCGTCGCAGGGGGCCTTGGAGACCAGTACTTC. Translated, it gives CASSEPVAGGLGDQYF.

This clonotype was recorded many times. The J gene is TRBJ1-3, the V gene TRBV11-2; D remains unclear. The CDR3 runs 12 residues. Germline-derived CDR1 and CDR2 are SGHAT and FQNNGV. The V end lost 7 bases, the J end lost 0 bases, and 4 bases lay between the germline ends. The CDR3 DNA reads TGTGCCAGCACCCTCTCTGGAAACACCATATATTTT. This gives the protein CASTLSGNTIYF.

This clonotype was detected only a few times. This chain links TRBV4-2 with TRBJ2-1, with unresolved D. V lost 3 bases to trimming and J lost 9 bases, with 9 bases between them. The length of the CDR3 is 12 residues. Germline V gene sequence: CDR1 LGHNA, CDR2 YNFKEQ. CDR3 region: CASSQELGEQFF. The CDR3, as DNA: TGTGCCAGCAGCCAGGAATTGGGTGAGCAGTTCTTC.

Written as DNA, the CDR3 is TGTGCCAGCAGCAGGGGGCCCGGCAATCAGCCCCAGCATTTT. Protein: CASSRGPGNQPQHF. The chain couples TRBV12-3 or TRBV12-4 to TRBJ1-5; 8 bases fit TRBD1. There are 14 residues in the CDR3. V shed 6 bases, J shed 2 bases, and the junction held 3 bases outside the gene matches.

By share, this clonotype counts as medium-sized. The chain combines TRBV9 with TRBJ2-5; 7 nucleotides match TRBD2. This CDR3 comprises 16 residues. CDR1 SGDLS and CDR2 YYNGEE come from the germline V gene. The V segment lost 4 bases and the J segment 2 bases; nucleotides outside the gene matches: 11. The CDR3 reads CASSPGLAVNQETQYF. Here the CDR3 DNA reads TGTGCCAGCAGCCCGGGGCTAGCGGTGAATCAAGAGACCCAGTACTTC.

This clonotype came up many times. V gene TRBV29-1 combines with J gene TRBJ2-7, with D perhaps matching TRBD2 (6 bases). Trimming took off 1 base at V and 3 bases at J, with 16 bases between the two ends. Per the germline V gene, CDR1 is SQVTM and CDR2 is ANQGSEA. The CDR3 extends over 15 amino acids. This chain's CDR3 is CSVEGRRHSGYEQYF. The CDR3 nucleotides read TGCAGCGTTGAAGGTCGCCGACATAGCGGCTACGAGCAGTACTTC.

V gene TRBV6-6 combines with J gene TRBJ1-2, with 8 bases identical to TRBD1. After removal of 6 bases from V and 0 bases from J, the junction contained 9 bases not matched to a gene. The germline gives CDR1 MNHNY, CDR2 SVGAGI (reference sequence). The CDR3 length is 16 residues. CDR3 sequence: CASSRGQGYTNYGYTF. The CDR3 nucleotides are TGTGCCAGCAGCCGCGGACAGGGATACACTAACTATGGCTACACCTTC.

This clonotype has a count of ten or more. The genes are TRBV12-3 or TRBV12-4 and TRBJ1-2, with D unclear. The ends were cut back, 3 bases at V and 5 bases at J, with 10 bases in the middle. The CDR3 has 13 residues. CDR3 DNA: TGTGCCAGCAGTTTGGTTACTGAATATGGCTACACCTTC. Its protein product is CASSLVTEYGYTF.

The gene calls are TRBV20-1 and TRBJ2-7; D is perhaps TRBD1 or TRBD2 (5 bases each). V shed 4 bases and J shed 4 bases, with 17 bases lying between them. Germline loops: CDR1 DFQATT, CDR2 SNEGSKA (reference sequence). The CDR3 is 14 amino acids. CDR3 loop: CSAKGESGLYEQYF. CDR3 DNA sequence: TGCAGTGCTAAAGGGGAGTCAGGGCTTTACGAGCAGTACTTC.

This clonotype was found a few times. V gene TRBV7-8 combines with J gene TRBJ1-2, with TRBD1 as a possible D gene (6 bases). Per the germline V gene, CDR1 is SGHVS and CDR2 is FQNEAQ. Trimming pared 3 bases from V and 4 bases from J, leaving 15 bases between. The CDR3 is 15 residues long. Here the CDR3 DNA reads TGTGCCAGCAGCTTTGGAGGGACACTTGGCTATGGCTACACCTTC. This sequence encodes CASSFGGTLGYGYTF.